This is a list of T cell receptor beta chains from one sample in a study of T cells in localized non-small cell lung cancer. The protocol was immunoSEQ multiplex PCR, while the TCRdb copy is restricted to in-frame clones and leaves out a portion. The sample records 26,000 or so clones, 80% to 90% being singletons. The source material was peripheral blood, sampled before any cancer treatment. The origin of the receptors is an older female donor with stage I lung adenocarcinoma. Both conserved end residues are trimmed from each CDR3. Each record gives: CDR3 protein, J gene, V gene.

CDR3: ASSLGYGGAGNTIY; J: TRBJ1-3; V: TRBV5-4
CDR3: ASSSVAAGAYNEQF; J: TRBJ2-1; V: TRBV6-5
CDR3: ASSLTPGSHPYEQY; J: TRBJ2-7; V: TRBV7-8
CDR3: ASSLRSNSPLH; J: TRBJ1-6; V: TRBV5-1
CDR3: ASSMLGGITEAF; J: TRBJ1-1; V: TRBV19
CDR3: ASSLGGEAF; J: TRBJ1-1; V: TRBV7-9
CDR3: ASRRGTGADQPQH; J: TRBJ1-5; V: TRBV6-6
CDR3: ASTQSAGGADTQY; J: TRBJ2-3; V: TRBV5-6
CDR3: SVSTYLTDTQY; J: TRBJ2-3; V: TRBV29-1
CDR3: ASSSLDRGLDSPLH; J: TRBJ1-6; V: TRBV11-2
CDR3: ASSTGQGGRSPLH; J: TRBJ1-6; V: TRBV5-1
CDR3: ASRAGQGGAEAF; J: TRBJ1-1; V: TRBV2
CDR3: ASGQGLSYEQY; J: TRBJ2-7; V: TRBV6-5
CDR3: ASSQIHSLSLNIQY; J: TRBJ2-4; V: TRBV6-6
CDR3: ASSLAKGTDGPYSGNTIY; J: TRBJ1-3; V: TRBV5-1